Included here is one T cell receptor beta chain sequence, with context. Which antigen it targets is not known. No base qualities exist here, and no much larger clone lies one base off it. Participants in the prospective study were aged roughly 18 to 90 years, lived in 20 to 25 United States geographic areas, and enrolled through a virtual design. Cohort assignment in the prospective study relied on participant-reported clinical history from a screening survey and a study questionnaire. Each participant in the prospective study had whole blood, serum and a nasopharyngeal or oropharyngeal swab collected by mobile phlebotomists. Prospective study participants could optionally give additional blood draws and questionnaires over an approximately 2-month period. Before DNA extraction, prospective study blood samples were shipped either frozen or at room temperature. This specimen comes from a study of blood T cell repertoires in COVID-19 (TCRdb year 2020). For context, the study as a whole: Samples covering the acute and convalescent phases of COVID-19 were provided by collaborators in the United States, Italy and Spain. The prospective study material was composed of cDNA or gDNA derived from T cells, B-cell-depleted T cells, or PBMCs. The dataset comprised deeply sampled blood TCRbeta repertoires from subjects exposed to, actively infected with, or recovered from COVID-19. The repertoires were made available in a free public database intended to serve as a resource for research on the immune response to SARS-CoV-2. Samples were obtained from the ongoing ImmuneRACE study (first 160 participants) and from over a thousand subjects provided by 6 global collaborators. Nearly every sample came with metadata listing a de-identified subject ID, COVID-19 status, age in years and sex. HLA class I and class II types, where available, came from metadata supplied by the sample provider rather than from assay-based typing.

What the research found in general, with its limitations: The quantity of clinical and demographic metadata differed by source and by participant and was supplied without curation.

TCRbeta CDR3 regions were amplified from genomic DNA by means of the immunoSEQ Assay, a bias-controlled multiplex PCR. In the authors' own workflow: The number of nucleated cells in each sample was estimated from the amplification of reference gene primers within the assay. To quantify the absolute abundance of each unique TCRbeta CDR3 rearrangement, sequence reads were collapsed and filtered. For each sample, productive Simpson clonality was calculated by taking the square root of Simpson's diversity index across productive rearrangements. TCRdb holds this immuneACCESS table with in-frame rearrangements only. Some clones are missing; in checked studies, unresolved V genes explain under half, and the rest has no known cause. The D gene and trimming were derived from the DNA, and the V and J assignments and clone size from that table. The sample table holds around 200,000 clones, of which about 84% were seen once. The ten largest clonotypes hold 4.5% to 6.5% of the sample.

V trim: 3 bases; J trim: 2 bases; unmatched bases: 2. The CDR1 and CDR2 encoded by the germline V gene are SGHDT and YYEEEE. The CDR3 measures 14 amino acids from cysteine to phenylalanine. The CDR3 DNA has 42 bases and is translated from base 1. The chain joins TRBV5-6 to TRBJ2-7; 10 central bases correspond to TRBD1. The receptor comes from a man aged 40-49 years with acute COVID-19. Sequenced input: PBMCs or T cells enriched from blood (not recorded which). The CDR3 region: CASSSGTGAYEQYF. The DNA sequence is TGTGCCAGCAGCTCCGGGACAGGGGCCTACGAGCAGTACTTC.